The entry below gives a single TCR beta chain sequence along with its context. Profiled with immunoSEQ multiplex PCR; TCRdb holds only in-frame clones, not every one. This sample has roughly 1,000,000 clones, with approximately 80% found just once. This sample is part of a study of shared clonotypes between healthy human individuals. Looking at the study overall: Per-donor plates numbered three CD4 naive, three CD4 memory, two CD8 naive and one CD8 memory.

Trimming pared 4 bases from V and 6 bases from J, leaving 13 bases between. The CDR3 runs 13 residues. Looked up from germline, CDR1 is MNHEY and CDR2 is SVGAGI. The TCR was taken from a man between 18 and 35 years old in good health. Some clones in this sample may be carry-over from other donors' samples. V and J are TRBV6-5 and TRBJ2-7; D not certain. Sequencing was performed on memory CD4+ T cells from PBMCs. Regarding subset: CD45RA-negative fraction. CDR3 bases: TGTGCCAGCAGTTTAGGGTATTCGCGCGAGCAGTACTTC. This gives the protein CASSLGYSREQYF.